The clone carrying this T cell receptor beta chain was seen a handful of times. Antigen unknown. A second PCR of 7 to 11 cycles used a sample-barcoded 5' primer and a J-beta primer mix. Sequencing yielded, for each sample, at least 3 million paired-end reads carrying CDR3. TCRdb fed the 5' RACE reads into MiXCR, producing one record per CDR3 protein. The table lists 1.4 million to 1.5 million distinct CDR3 sequences, about 40% of them singletons. The entry originates in a study of blood T cells in healthy people across ages. About the study: Through template switching, about one barcoded beta molecule was captured per two T cells, as measured in model experiments. Study results and caveats: Since the PBMCs were unsorted, naive and antigen-experienced cells could not be conclusively compared. Per million T cells, the diversity of TCR beta decreased roughly linearly as age advanced.

This CDR3 is built from 13 residues. Trimming left V 6 bases short and J 8 bases short, with 14 bases between. Germline assignment: CDR1 MNHNY and CDR2 SVGAGI (reference sequence). The sample taken for sequencing was blood. The chain uses TRBV6-6 and TRBJ2-4; D is undetermined. The sequence was obtained from a woman under 30 in good health. The DNA for the CDR3 is TGTGCCAGCAGCGGGTCCGTAGGTTACATTCAGTACTTC. This codes for CASSGSVGYIQYF.